This paragraph reports one T cell receptor (beta chain). Its antigen is not identified. The treatment was: about 20 received Ad26.COV2.S at low or high dose, single or two shots; about 5 received placebo; per-sample allocation not given. Material that was analyzed had been drawn on day 63 after the first vaccine or placebo injection. The vaccine antigen was prefusion-stabilized Wuhan SARS-CoV-2 spike. The data belong to a study of Ad26.COV2.S vaccination and SARS-CoV-2 variants. Whole-study context: The vaccine Ad26.COV2.S was put into the muscle once, or twice with 56 days between. General observations from the study: Vaccinated individuals (as opposed to placebo recipients) had higher spike-specific TCR breadth. Reportedly, after vaccination the spike-specific CD8+ and CD4+ T cell responses displayed substantial breadth.

The assay was immunoSEQ multiplex PCR, and TCRdb's table has in-frame clones only and misses some. Of some 390,000 clones listed, approximately 91% are singletons. The CDR3 is 13 amino acids. Trimming removed 5 bases from V and 4 bases from J; junction bases left unmatched: 4. The rearrangement joins TRBV12-3 or TRBV12-4 to TRBJ1-2; 7 bases are shared with TRBD1. The source was peripheral blood, collected in a trial of Ad26.COV2.S vaccine versus placebo. The TCR comes from a person between 18 and 65 years old who received the Ad26.COV2.S COVID-19 vaccine or a placebo. The CDR3 here is CASSETGSYGYTF. CDR3 nucleotide sequence: TGTGCCAGCAGTGAGACAGGGTCCTATGGCTACACCTTC.